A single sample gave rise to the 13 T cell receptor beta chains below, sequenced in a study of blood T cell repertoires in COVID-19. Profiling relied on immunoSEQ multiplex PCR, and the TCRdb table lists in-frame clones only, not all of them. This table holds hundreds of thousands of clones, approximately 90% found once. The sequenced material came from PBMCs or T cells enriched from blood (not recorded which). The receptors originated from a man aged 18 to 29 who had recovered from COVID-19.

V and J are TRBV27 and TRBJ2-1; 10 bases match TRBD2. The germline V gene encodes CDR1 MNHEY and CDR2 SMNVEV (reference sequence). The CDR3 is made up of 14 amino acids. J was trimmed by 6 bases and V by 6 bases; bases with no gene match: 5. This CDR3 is CASRFIAGGNEQFF. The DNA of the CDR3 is TGTGCCAGCAGATTCATAGCGGGGGGCAATGAGCAGTTCTTC.

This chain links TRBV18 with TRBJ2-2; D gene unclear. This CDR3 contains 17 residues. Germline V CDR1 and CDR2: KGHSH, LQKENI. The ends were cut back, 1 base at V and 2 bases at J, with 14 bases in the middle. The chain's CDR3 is CASSPRPVTLNTGELFF. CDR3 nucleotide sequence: TGTGCCAGCTCACCACGGCCAGTAACCCTCAACACCGGGGAGCTGTTTTTT.

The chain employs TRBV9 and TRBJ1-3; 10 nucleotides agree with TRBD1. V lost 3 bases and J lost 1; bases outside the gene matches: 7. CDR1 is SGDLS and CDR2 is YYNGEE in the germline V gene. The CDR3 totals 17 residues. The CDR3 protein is CASSARTGGESGNTIYF. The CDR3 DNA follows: TGTGCCAGCAGCGCCAGGACAGGGGGGGAATCTGGAAACACCATATATTTT.

The CDR3 is CASSLGEVNTEAFF. Here the CDR3 DNA reads TGTGCCAGCAGCTTAGGTGAGGTGAACACTGAAGCTTTCTTT. V usage is TRBV7-8 and J usage is TRBJ1-1, with D hard to call. Trimming shortened V by 1 base and J by 0 bases, and 6 bases separated the two germline ends. Germline-derived CDR1 and CDR2 are SGHVS and FQNEAQ. The CDR3 loop spans 14 amino acids.

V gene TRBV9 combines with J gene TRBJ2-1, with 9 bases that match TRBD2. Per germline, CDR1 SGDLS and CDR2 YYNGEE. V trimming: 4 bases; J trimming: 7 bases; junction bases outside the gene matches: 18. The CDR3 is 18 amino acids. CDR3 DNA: TGTGCCAGCAGCCCCCGCGGGACATTGCGGGGGGGCCTGAATGAGCAGTTCTTC. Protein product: CASSPRGTLRGGLNEQFF.

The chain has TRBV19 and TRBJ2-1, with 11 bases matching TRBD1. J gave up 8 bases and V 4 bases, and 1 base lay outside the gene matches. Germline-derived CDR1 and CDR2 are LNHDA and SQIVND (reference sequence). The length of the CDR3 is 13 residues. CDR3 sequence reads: CASSTGQGDEQFF. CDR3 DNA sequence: TGTGCCAGTAGTACGGGACAGGGGGATGAGCAGTTCTTC.

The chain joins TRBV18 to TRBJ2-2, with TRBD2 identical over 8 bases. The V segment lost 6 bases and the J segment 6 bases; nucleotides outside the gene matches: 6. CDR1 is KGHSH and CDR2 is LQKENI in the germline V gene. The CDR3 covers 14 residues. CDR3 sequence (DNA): TGTGCCAGCTCCGAGCGGGGGTCCGCCGGGGAGCTGTTTTTT. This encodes CASSERGSAGELFF.

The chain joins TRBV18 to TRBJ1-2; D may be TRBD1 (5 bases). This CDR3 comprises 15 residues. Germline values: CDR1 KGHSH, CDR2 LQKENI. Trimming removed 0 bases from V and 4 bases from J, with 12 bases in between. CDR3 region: CASSPPAGIAYGYTF. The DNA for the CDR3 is TGTGCCAGCTCACCACCTGCAGGGATCGCCTATGGCTACACCTTC.

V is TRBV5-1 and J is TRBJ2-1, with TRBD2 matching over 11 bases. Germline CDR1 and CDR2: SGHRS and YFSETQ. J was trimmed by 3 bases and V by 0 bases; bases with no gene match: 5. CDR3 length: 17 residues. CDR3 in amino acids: CASSLGLAGGLYNEQFF. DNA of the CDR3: TGCGCCAGCAGCTTGGGTCTAGCGGGGGGCCTCTACAATGAGCAGTTCTTC.

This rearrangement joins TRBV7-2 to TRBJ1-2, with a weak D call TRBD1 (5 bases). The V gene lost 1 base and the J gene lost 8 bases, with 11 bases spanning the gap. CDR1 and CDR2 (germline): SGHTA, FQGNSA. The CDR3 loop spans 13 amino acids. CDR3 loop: CASSLGVRGGYTF. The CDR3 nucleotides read TGTGCCAGCAGCTTAGGTGTTAGGGGCGGCTACACCTTC.

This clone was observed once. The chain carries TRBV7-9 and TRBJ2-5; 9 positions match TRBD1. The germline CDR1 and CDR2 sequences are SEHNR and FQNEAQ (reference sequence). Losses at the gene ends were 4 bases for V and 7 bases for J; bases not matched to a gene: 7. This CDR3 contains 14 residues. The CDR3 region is CASSSGTGLSTQYF. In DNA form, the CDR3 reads TGTGCCAGCAGCTCCGGGACAGGGTTATCGACCCAGTACTTC.

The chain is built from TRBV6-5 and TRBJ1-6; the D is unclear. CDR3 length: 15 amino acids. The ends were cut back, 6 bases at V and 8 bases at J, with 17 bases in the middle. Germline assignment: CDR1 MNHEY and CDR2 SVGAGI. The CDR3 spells CASSRVEGADSPLHF. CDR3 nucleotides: TGTGCCAGCAGCCGAGTGGAGGGCGCTGATTCACCCCTCCACTTT.

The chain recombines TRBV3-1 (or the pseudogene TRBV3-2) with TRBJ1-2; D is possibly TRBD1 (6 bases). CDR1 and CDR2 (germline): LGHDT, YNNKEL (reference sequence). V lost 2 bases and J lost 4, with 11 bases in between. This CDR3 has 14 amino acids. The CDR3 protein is CASSQQTGSYGYTF. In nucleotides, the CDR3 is TGTGCCAGCAGCCAACAAACAGGGTCCTATGGCTACACCTTC.